This T cell receptor beta chain derives from a study of T cell repertoires in aging, cancer and after chemotherapy. Study details: Donor ages fell into six groups from 30 or younger up to 70 or older. Clear clonal overlap appeared across healthy donor samples taken over several months to years. The study's findings and limits: Age-matched healthy donors had significantly more diverse, less clonal blood TCR repertoires than untreated cancer patients. These repertoire data do not allow conclusions about immunological memory after chemotherapy.

Comments on this clonotype: Its antigen is as yet unknown.

The CDR3 has 16 residues. V was cut by 4 bases and J by 0 bases, with 15 bases left in between. Germline V CDR1 and CDR2: SGHNT, YYREEE (reference sequence). Multiplex touch-down PCR with TRB-A/B primers amplified rearranged V-D-J TRB sequences. TCRdb independently ran MiXCR on the multiplex PCR reads; one entry per CDR3 protein. The repertoire has around 10,000 distinct CDR3 sequences, under 40% of them found once; the top ten carry about 7.9%. Peripheral blood genomic DNA, not sorted cells or RNA, was the template. The V gene is TRBV5-4, the J gene TRBJ2-3; weak D call: TRBD1 (5 bases). This TCR was sampled from a human donor in good health. The source material was blood. CDR3 amino acids: CASSPNSGWSTDTQYF. The CDR3, as DNA: TGTGCCAGCAGCCCCAACTCAGGGTGGAGCACAGATACGCAGTATTTT.